A selection of T cell receptor beta chains follows, all from one sample in a study of T cell repertoires in cytomegalovirus infection. MiXCR was run by TCRdb on the reads, yielding one entry per CDR3 protein. The sample lists hundreds of thousands of distinct CDR3 sequences; more than 8% were seen once. Specimen: PBMCs. These TCRs come from a human donor in good health (CMV status not recorded). Some clones in this sample may be carry-over from other donors' samples. Each CDR3 is given with its conserved first and last residue. The D gene is left open where the match is weak. Rows give clone size only sometimes, using once, few, many, or a class for an expanded clone.

>TRBJ1-3|TRBV10-3|.|.
TGTGCCATCAGTTTGGACGTTTTGGGGGACACCATATATTTT
CAISLDVLGDTIYF
>TRBJ2-1|TRBV20-1|many|TRBD2
TGCAGTGCTAGAGATAAGAAGTTTACGGGAGGGCCTTCTTCCTACAATGAGCAGTTCTTC
CSARDKKFTGGPSSYNEQFF
>TRBJ2-3|TRBV7-9|.|.
TGTGCCAGCAGCTTAGAGCTTGGGAGCAGCACAGATACGCAGTATTTT
CASSLELGSSTDTQYF
>TRBJ2-5|TRBV4-2|few|.
TGTGCCAGCAGCGCAGGGGTGCTCCAAGAGACCCAGTACTTC
CASSAGVLQETQYF
>TRBJ2-1|TRBV19|.|TRBD1
TGTGCCAGTCGCGGGACAGGGGGCCACAATGAGCAGTTCTTC
CASRGTGGHNEQFF
>TRBJ2-7|TRBV6-1|few|.
TGTGCCAGCAGTGAAACGAGGACGGGCTACGAGCAGTACTTC
CASSETRTGYEQYF
>TRBJ2-3|TRBV11-2|many|.
TGTGCCAGCAGCCCACGAAGGACTGGCCAGCCTAGCACAGATACGCAGTATTTT
CASSPRRTGQPSTDTQYF
>TRBJ2-7|TRBV7-9|few|TRBD2
TGTGCCAGCAGCTCCCCTTCTAGCGGGCTCGACGAGCAGTACTTC
CASSSPSSGLDEQYF
>TRBJ2-5|TRBV12-3/TRBV12-4|many|.
TGTGCCAGCAGTGGCCCAGGGGAGCGGGAGACCCAGTACTTC
CASSGPGERETQYF
>TRBJ1-5|TRBV12-3/TRBV12-4|.|TRBD1
TGTGCCAGCAGTTTTGGTCAACAGGGGCGAGCCCCCCAGCATTTT
CASSFGQQGRAPQHF
>TRBJ1-4|TRBV5-6|.|TRBD1
TGTGCCAGCAGCCTAAGGACAGGAGCAACTAATGAAAAACTGTTTTTT
CASSLRTGATNEKLFF
>TRBJ2-7|TRBV6-5|.|.
TGTGCCAGCAGAGGGGGGGCGCGAGTCGAGCAGTACTTC
CASRGGARVEQYF
>TRBJ2-3|TRBV14|.|TRBD2
TGTGCCAGCAGACAGACTAGCGGGAGAAGTACAGATACGCAGTATTTT
CASRQTSGRSTDTQYF
>TRBJ1-2|TRBV7-2|.|TRBD1
TGTGCCAGCAGCTTAGCCCCCGGGACAGGGGGTTGGGGCTACACCTTC
CASSLAPGTGGWGYTF
>TRBJ2-1|TRBV7-2|many|TRBD2
TGTGCCAGCAGCATCCTAGCGGGGGGCTACAATGAGCAGTTCTTC
CASSILAGGYNEQFF
>TRBJ2-5|TRBV20-1|many|.
TGCAGTGGGGCGGACTTACAAGAGACCCAGTACTTC
CSGADLQETQYF
>TRBJ2-5|TRBV12-5|.|TRBD1
TGTGCTAGTGGTTCGGGGGACAGGGAAGGGGAGACCCAGTACTTC
CASGSGDREGETQYF
>TRBJ1-1|TRBV3-1|few|.
TGTGCCAGCAGCCAAGATAGGTGGACTGAAGCTTTCTTT
CASSQDRWTEAFF
>TRBJ2-1|TRBV4-1|few|.
TGCGCCAGCAGCCAACCCGGCCTAAGCTCCTACAATGAGCAGTTCTTC
CASSQPGLSSYNEQFF
>TRBJ2-1|TRBV28|many|.
TGTGCCAGCAGTTCCCAACAGGGCCTTAGCTCCTACAATGAGCAGTTCTTC
CASSSQQGLSSYNEQFF
>TRBJ1-4|TRBV6-5|.|TRBD1
TGTGCCAGCAGTCATCGACAGGGGGGTAGTAATGAAAAACTGTTTTTT
CASSHRQGGSNEKLFF
>TRBJ2-7|TRBV12-3/TRBV12-4|many|TRBD2
TGTGCCAGCAGTTTAGAATTCCGGAGCGGGAGGAGGCACGAGCAGTACTTC
CASSLEFRSGRRHEQYF
>TRBJ2-2|TRBV28|.|TRBD2
TGTGCCAGCACCCTGGGGGGGAGGGCCGGGGAGCTGTTTTTT
CASTLGGRAGELFF
>TRBJ1-2|TRBV7-2|many|.
TGTGCCAGCAGCTTAGATCAGGGATTCACCTATGGCTACACCTTC
CASSLDQGFTYGYTF
>TRBJ2-3|TRBV7-2|many|TRBD1
TGTGCCAGCCAAGGACAGGGGGTTACGCAGTATTTT
CASQGQGVTQYF
>TRBJ2-3|TRBV7-2|many|.
TGTGCCAGCAGCTTAAGGGGGGCCTCACGGGATACGCAGTATTTT
CASSLRGASRDTQYF
>TRBJ1-2|TRBV6-5|few|TRBD1
TGTGCCAGCAGTTACCATACTCCGGGACAGGGGAACTATGGCTACACCTTC
CASSYHTPGQGNYGYTF
>TRBJ2-7|TRBV20-1|many|.
TGCAGTGCTAGAGTGAGGTCCTACGAGCAGTACTTC
CSARVRSYEQYF
>TRBJ2-7|TRBV7-9|.|.
TGTGCCAGCAGCTTAGCCGTCGACTACGAGCAGTACTTC
CASSLAVDYEQYF
>TRBJ2-2|TRBV20-1|.|TRBD1
TGCAGTGCCTCCGGGACAGCAAACACCGGGGAGCTGTTTTTT
CSASGTANTGELFF
>TRBJ2-5|TRBV7-2|many|TRBD2
TGTGCCAGCAGCTCCCCGTTGTGGCTAGCGGAAGAGACCCAGTACTTC
CASSSPLWLAEETQYF
>TRBJ2-1|TRBV29-1|many|TRBD2
TGCAGCGCCCCCGCCGGGGGACTAGCGGTTTACAATGAGCAGTTCTTC
CSAPAGGLAVYNEQFF
>TRBJ1-6|TRBV20-1|few|.
TGCAGTGCTCCAGAGCGACAGAAATATAATTCACCCCTCCACTTT
CSAPERQKYNSPLHF
>TRBJ1-1|TRBV12-3/TRBV12-4|.|TRBD1
TGTGCCAGCAGTTCTCAGGGGGCTTGGACTGAAGCTTTCTTT
CASSSQGAWTEAFF
>TRBJ2-1|TRBV9|.|TRBD2
TGTGCCAGCAGCGCGAGCGGGGGGGTTGGTAATGAGCAGTTCTTC
CASSASGGVGNEQFF
>TRBJ2-1|TRBV7-2|many|TRBD2
TGTGCCAGCAGCTTAGAACTAGCGGGGAACAATGAGCAGTTCTTC
CASSLELAGNNEQFF
>TRBJ1-1|TRBV27|few|TRBD1
TGTGCCAGCACCAGGACAGGGGGCGTCACTGAAGCTTTCTTT
CASTRTGGVTEAFF
>TRBJ2-7|TRBV12-3/TRBV12-4|.|TRBD2
TGTGCCAGCAGGCAGGGGTTGGGGACTAGCGGGAGCCACGAGCAGTACTTC
CASRQGLGTSGSHEQYF
>TRBJ2-3|TRBV30|.|.
TGTGCCTGGAGTGCCCCCCCGGGGGCGGATACGCAGTATTTT
CAWSAPPGADTQYF
>TRBJ1-4|TRBV4-1|few|.
TGCGCCAGCAGCCCGCGGACAGCCACTAATGAAAAACTGTTTTTT
CASSPRTATNEKLFF
>TRBJ2-1|TRBV20-1|.|.
TGCAGTGCTAGTTGGGGGTTGGATGAGCAGTTCTTC
CSASWGLDEQFF
>TRBJ2-3|TRBV20-1|few|TRBD2
TGCAGTGCTCGGACTAGCGGGAGGACTCGCACAGATACGCAGTATTTT
CSARTSGRTRTDTQYF
>TRBJ2-5|TRBV4-1|many|.
TGCGCCAGCAGCCAAGGCTACAGGCAACTCCAAGAGACCCAGTACTTC
CASSQGYRQLQETQYF
>TRBJ1-2|TRBV12-3/TRBV12-4|few|TRBD1
TGTGCCAGCAGTTTAGGCAGGGGGGGATTCTATGGCTACACCTTC
CASSLGRGGFYGYTF
>TRBJ2-2|TRBV5-5|many|TRBD2
TGTGCCAGCAGCTTGGGACTAGCGGGGGGGCACGGTACCGGGGAGCTGTTTTTT
CASSLGLAGGHGTGELFF
>TRBJ2-7|TRBV20-1|.|.
TGCAGTGCTAGTGGTGGCAGGGGACTTAGCGAGCAGTACTTC
CSASGGRGLSEQYF
>TRBJ1-1|TRBV19|many|.
TGTGCCAGTAGTATCCTCGGGACCCTCTCTTCAGCTTTCTTT
CASSILGTLSSAFF
>TRBJ1-1|TRBV7-2|many|TRBD1
TGTGCCAGCAGCTTCGATCAGGGGGCGGGCACTGAAGCTTTCTTT
CASSFDQGAGTEAFF
>TRBJ2-2|TRBV20-1|once|.
TGCAGTGCTACTAGCCGGGCGGCCGGGGAGCTGTTTTTT
CSATSRAAGELFF
>TRBJ1-5|TRBV6-1|few|.
TGTGCCAGCAGTGATGACAGTTTTAATCAGCCCCAGCATTTT
CASSDDSFNQPQHF
>TRBJ1-3|TRBV7-2|many|.
TGTGCCAGCAGCTTATGGGACGCCAGCTCTGGAAACACCATATATTTT
CASSLWDASSGNTIYF
>TRBJ1-1|TRBV9|.|.
TGTGCCAGCAGCATGGAAGTCAACACTGAAGCTTTCTTT
CASSMEVNTEAFF
>TRBJ2-5|TRBV28|many|TRBD2
TGTGCCAGCAACCCTAGCGGCCAAGAGACCCAGTACTTC
CASNPSGQETQYF
>TRBJ2-1|TRBV7-9|.|.
TGTGCCAGCACCCAGGGGCTACTGAGTGAGCAGTTCTTC
CASTQGLLSEQFF
>TRBJ2-1|TRBV7-2|many|TRBD2
TGTGCCAGCAGCTTCGGGGGGTCCCACTACAATGAGCAGTTCTTC
CASSFGGSHYNEQFF
>TRBJ1-2|TRBV20-1|few|.
TGCAGTGCTAGAGTATTTCCAGGGCAGCGGATTGACTATGGCTACACCTTC
CSARVFPGQRIDYGYTF
>TRBJ1-1|TRBV6-8|few|.
TGTGCCAGCAGTTACAGGGGGAATGTGGGCACTGAAGCTTTCTTT
CASSYRGNVGTEAFF